This T cell receptor (beta chain) was found in a study of regulatory T cells in long-lasting Graves disease. This clonotype was found many times. Its antigen is not identified. This CDR3 comprises 17 residues. After removal of 3 bases from V and 2 bases from J, the junction contained 7 bases not matched to a gene. Per the germline V gene, CDR1 is SEHNR and CDR2 is FQNEAQ (reference sequence). Time point described: newly diagnosed GD, antithyroid drugs for less than 3 months. PBMC-extracted RNA yielded the TCR library. Regarding the study as a whole: Persistent Graves' patients showed a TCR diversity that was lower than that of newly diagnosed ones.

Building of the TCR beta libraries involved iRepertoire HTBI primers and Arm-PCR of CDR3 regions. MiXCR, run by TCRdb on the multiplex PCR reads, gives a single entry per CDR3 protein. The sample carries over 350,000 distinct CDR3 sequences, over 14% recorded once. This sample also appeared in a second study, on T cells in Graves' hyperthyroidism and ophthalmopathy. As that report states: Researchers found most expanded thyroid clonotypes above 0.001 in blood as well.

The sequence came from a middle-aged woman with Graves disease. This material consisted of peripheral blood mononuclear cells (PBMCs), taken at new diagnosis, from a patient treated with antithyroid drugs. V is TRBV7-9 and J is TRBJ2-3; 11 bases are a match to TRBD2. The CDR3 sequence is CASSFLTSGASTDTQYF. CDR3 sequence (DNA): TGTGCCAGCAGCTTCTTGACTAGCGGGGCGTCCACAGATACGCAGTATTTT.